This is a list of T cell receptor beta chains from one sample in a study of technical replicates of blood from a few donors. Generated by immunoSEQ multiplex PCR, the TCRdb table keeps only in-frame clones and is missing some. Of tens of thousands of clones detected, 95% to 99% appear once; the ten largest clones hold around 0.22%. The specimen sequenced was T cells isolated from PBMCs. The receptor set was obtained from a human donor in good health. Both conserved end residues are part of each CDR3. A D gene is named only where the DNA matches it firmly. Clone size is not always given. Where it is, it says once, few, many or a class for expanded clones.

>TRBV2|TRBD1|-|TRBJ2-5
TGTGCCAGCAGCCTTAACAGGGGGCTAGAGACCCAGTACTTC
CASSLNRGLETQYF
>TRBV4-1|TRBD2|-|TRBJ2-1
TGCGCCAGCAGCCAAGGGCGGCTAGCGGGAGTCAATGAGCAGTTCTTC
CASSQGRLAGVNEQFF
>TRBV5-6|-|-|TRBJ2-7
TGTGCCAGCAGCCTTTGGGGAGTTGACTACGAGCAGTACTTC
CASSLWGVDYEQYF
>TRBV7-2|-|-|TRBJ1-1
TGTGCCAGCAGTTTTTCAGGGACTGAAGCTTTCTTT
CASSFSGTEAFF
>TRBV7-9|-|once|TRBJ1-5
TGTGCCAGCAGCGAGGGACACCTTAATCAGCCCCAGCATTTT
CASSEGHLNQPQHF
>TRBV6-6|-|-|TRBJ1-2
TGTGCCAGCAGTTACCCCGGTACTGATGGCTACACCTTC
CASSYPGTDGYTF
>TRBV30|-|-|TRBJ2-1
TGTGCCTGGAATCCCCCCCGCGGGAATGAGCAGTTCTTC
CAWNPPRGNEQFF
>TRBV4-1|-|once|TRBJ2-7
TGCGCCAGCAGCCAATATAGCGACGAGCAGTACTTC
CASSQYSDEQYF
>TRBV30|-|-|TRBJ2-7
TGTGCCTGGAGTGATAAGCTCTACGAGCAGTACTTC
CAWSDKLYEQYF
>TRBV4-1|-|-|TRBJ2-7
TGCGCCAGCAGCCAAGAGGAGCGGGCCGGATACGGGCAGTACTTC
CASSQEERAGYGQYF
>TRBV19|-|-|TRBJ2-3
TGTGCCAGTAGTATCTCGGCAGGGCACACAGATACGCAGTATTTT
CASSISAGHTDTQYF
>TRBV27|-|-|TRBJ1-4
TGTGCCAGCAGTTTATCGGGGCAGGGTTGGGAAAAACTGTTTTTT
CASSLSGQGWEKLFF
>TRBV27|TRBD1|-|TRBJ2-7
TGTGCCAGCGCTACTTCTGCCGGGACAGGGATGAGATACGAGCAGTACTTC
CASATSAGTGMRYEQYF
>TRBV28|-|-|TRBJ2-7
TGTGCCAGCAGAGAGACCTACGAGCAGTACTTC
CASRETYEQYF
>TRBV5-1|TRBD2|-|TRBJ2-3
TGCGCCAGCAGCTTGGCTAGCGGGAATTATAATACGCAGTATTTT
CASSLASGNYNTQYF
>TRBV27|TRBD1|-|TRBJ1-5
TGTGCCAGCAGTTTGGGACAGATAAATCAGCCCCAGCATTTT
CASSLGQINQPQHF
>TRBV15|-|-|TRBJ2-1
TGTGCCACCAGCAGAGGCCCAAAGCGGGAGCAGTTCTTC
CATSRGPKREQFF
>TRBV7-8|-|-|TRBJ1-5
TGTGCCAGCAGCTCGGACACTGCAAAGAATCAGCCCCAGCATTTT
CASSSDTAKNQPQHF
>TRBV7-3|-|-|TRBJ2-3
TGTGCCAGCAGCTCCGGGGGGCAGAATACGCAGTATTTT
CASSSGGQNTQYF
>TRBV9|TRBD1|-|TRBJ1-3
TGTGCCAGCAGCGATGGGACAGGGGGAAACACCATATATTTT
CASSDGTGGNTIYF
>TRBV28|TRBD1|-|TRBJ2-1
TGTGCCAGCAGTTTGGCCGACGGGACAGGGTTGCAGTTCTTC
CASSLADGTGLQFF
>TRBV27|-|-|TRBJ2-7
TGTGCCAGCTCCTCAGCCGACAAATCCTACGAGCAGTACTTC
CASSSADKSYEQYF
>TRBV4-3|-|-|TRBJ2-7
TGCGCCAGCAGCCAAGGGACAGTCTACGAGCAGTACTTC
CASSQGTVYEQYF
>TRBV28|TRBD1|-|TRBJ2-7
TGTGCCAGCAGTATCGGACAGGGGAACTACGAGCAGTACTTC
CASSIGQGNYEQYF
>TRBV9|-|-|TRBJ2-1
TGTGCCAGCAGCGTAGGGTCCAGGGCGAATTACAATGAGCAGTTCTTC
CASSVGSRANYNEQFF
>TRBV28|-|-|TRBJ1-2
TGTGCCAGCAGTTTAATGGCGGAGGTGGCCTTCTATGGCTACACCTTC
CASSLMAEVAFYGYTF
>TRBV10-3|-|-|TRBJ1-2
TGTGCCATCAGTGAGTCTACGGGGGGGCCCTATGGCTACACCTTC
CAISESTGGPYGYTF
>TRBV6-5|-|-|TRBJ1-1
TGTGCCAGCACTCGAGGAACTGAAGCTTTCTTT
CASTRGTEAFF
>TRBV14|-|-|TRBJ2-2
TGTGCCAGCAGCCAAGATGGGGGCGGCACCGGGGAGCTGTTTTTT
CASSQDGGGTGELFF
>TRBV29-1|-|-|TRBJ1-1
TGCAGCGTTACCTCAGGGGCCTATAACACTGAAGCTTTCTTT
CSVTSGAYNTEAFF
>TRBV4-2|-|once|TRBJ1-4
TGTGCCAGCAGCCAAGATCGGGGGGAAAAACTGTTTTTT
CASSQDRGEKLFF
>TRBV7-2|TRBD2|-|TRBJ2-1
TGTGCCAGCAGCTTACTAGCGGGGGGGGGTGAGCAGTTCTTC
CASSLLAGGGEQFF
>TRBV6-5|TRBD1|-|TRBJ1-1
TGTGCCAGCGGACAGGGGAACACTGAAGCTTTCTTT
CASGQGNTEAFF
>TRBV7-7|TRBD2|-|TRBJ2-3
TGTGCTAGCAGCTTAATGTCGGGAGGTCCAACAGATACGCAGTATTTT
CASSLMSGGPTDTQYF
>TRBV4-1|-|-|TRBJ2-7
TGCGCCAGCAGCCCAACGGGTTACGAGCAGTACTTC
CASSPTGYEQYF
>TRBV28|TRBD1|-|TRBJ2-7
TGTGCCAGCAATCCGGGACAGGGCTACGAGCAGTACTTC
CASNPGQGYEQYF
>TRBV14|TRBD2|-|TRBJ2-3
TGTGCCAGCAGCCAGACTAGCGGGAGCACAGATACGCAGTATTTT
CASSQTSGSTDTQYF
>TRBV5-1|TRBD1|-|TRBJ2-7
TGCGCCAGCAGGGACAGGGAACGCGAGCAGTACTTC
CASRDREREQYF
>TRBV4-2|-|-|TRBJ2-7
TGTGCCAGCAGCCACGAGGGGGACTACGAGCAGTACTTC
CASSHEGDYEQYF
>TRBV6-5|-|-|TRBJ1-4
TGTGCCAGCAGTTACGCTTGGGCGCGTTCCGAAAAACTGTTTTTT
CASSYAWARSEKLFF
>TRBV19|TRBD1|medium-sized|TRBJ1-1
TGTGCCAGTAGTATGGGGGACAGGATGAACACTGAAGCTTTCTTT
CASSMGDRMNTEAFF